This is a list of T cell receptor beta chains from one sample in a study of cytomegalovirus exposure and HLA in healthy donors. Clones were read by immunoSEQ multiplex PCR, and TCRdb kept only the in-frame ones, dropping some. Altogether under 130,000 clones are present, over 70% being singletons, with the ten largest covering about 5.3%. The sequenced material came from PBMCs. The receptors here all came from a male donor in good health and CMV-seronegative. The CDR3 runs from the conserved cysteine through the conserved F or W.

CDR3 | J | V
CASSPPGLGASEQFF | TRBJ2-1 | TRBV18
CASSMGVSSYNEQFF | TRBJ2-1 | TRBV19
CASSDRQGSGNTIYF | TRBJ1-3 | TRBV5-1
CASTLDRGDQYF | TRBJ2-5 | TRBV2
CASSPMILTGEDTQYF | TRBJ2-3 | TRBV4-1
CASSEFGGQGTEAFF | TRBJ1-1 | TRBV6-1
CASSPGLGYEQYF | . | TRBV7-6
CASVPGLRVYEQYF | TRBJ2-7 | TRBV5-4
CASSLGGQGERHF | TRBJ1-5 | TRBV11-2
CASGRSGTGRGGTYEQYF | TRBJ2-7 | TRBV5-4
CASTPEGLGSYNEQFF | TRBJ2-1 | TRBV6-6
CASRETGFPETQYF | TRBJ2-5 | TRBV7-9
CASSAWRGGRPSTDTQYF | TRBJ2-3 | TRBV28
CASSIGWARGNEKLFF | TRBJ1-4 | TRBV19